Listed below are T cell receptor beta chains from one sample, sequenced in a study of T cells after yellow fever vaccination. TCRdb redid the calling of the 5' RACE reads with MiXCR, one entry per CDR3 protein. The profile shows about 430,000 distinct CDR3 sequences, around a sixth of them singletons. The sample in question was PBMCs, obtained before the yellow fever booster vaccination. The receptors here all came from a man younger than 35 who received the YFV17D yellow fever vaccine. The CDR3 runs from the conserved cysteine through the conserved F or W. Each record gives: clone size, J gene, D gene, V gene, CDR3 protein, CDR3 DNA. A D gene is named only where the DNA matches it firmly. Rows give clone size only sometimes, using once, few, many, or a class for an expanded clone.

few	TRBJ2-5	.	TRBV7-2	CASRQGTSIQETQYF	TGTGCCAGCAGACAGGGGACTTCAATTCAAGAGACCCAGTACTTC
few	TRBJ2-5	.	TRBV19	CASSNLQETQYF	TGTGCCAGTAGTAACCTCCAAGAGACCCAGTACTTC
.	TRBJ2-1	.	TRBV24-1	CATSDPHSPDYNEQFF	TGTGCCACCAGTGATCCTCATAGTCCCGACTACAATGAGCAGTTCTTC
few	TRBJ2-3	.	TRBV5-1	CASSPGNMGGTDTQYF	TGCGCCAGCAGTCCGGGGAACATGGGGGGCACAGATACGCAGTATTTT
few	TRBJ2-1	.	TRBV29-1	CSVHATGQLEQFF	TGCAGCGTCCACGCGACAGGTCAGCTTGAGCAGTTCTTC
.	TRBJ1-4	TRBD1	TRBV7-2	CASSSRQGANEKLFF	TGTGCCAGCAGCTCCCGACAGGGGGCGAATGAAAAACTGTTTTTT
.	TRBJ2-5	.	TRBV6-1	CASSETQETQYF	TGTGCCAGCAGTGAAACACAAGAGACCCAGTACTTC
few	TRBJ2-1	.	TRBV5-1	CASSLSQGGPNEQFF	TGCGCCAGCAGCTTGTCCCAGGGGGGGCCGAATGAGCAGTTCTTC
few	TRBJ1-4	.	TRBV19	CASSPQGWEKLFF	TGTGCCAGTAGTCCACAGGGATGGGAAAAACTGTTTTTT
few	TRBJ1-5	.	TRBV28	CASSLPIGNQPQHF	TGTGCCAGCAGTCTCCCTATAGGCAATCAGCCCCAGCATTTT
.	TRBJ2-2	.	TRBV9	CASSPIQAGELFF	TGTGCCAGCAGCCCGATACAGGCCGGGGAGCTGTTTTTT
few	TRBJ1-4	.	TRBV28	CASSPGGAANEKLFF	TGTGCCAGCTCCCCCGGGGGGGCCGCTAATGAAAAACTGTTTTTT
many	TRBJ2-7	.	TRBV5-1	CASSWDNTYEQYF	TGCGCCAGCAGCTGGGACAACACCTACGAGCAGTACTTC
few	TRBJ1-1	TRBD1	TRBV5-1	CASSLESLGTVAFF	TGCGCCAGCAGCTTGGAATCGTTGGGGACAGTAGCTTTCTTT
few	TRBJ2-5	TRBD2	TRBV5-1	CASSPSRTSGTIPQETQYF	TGCGCCAGCAGCCCATCACGGACTAGCGGAACCATACCTCAAGAGACCCAGTACTTC
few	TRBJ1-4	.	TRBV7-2	CASSFGFPNEKLFF	TGTGCCAGCAGCTTCGGTTTTCCCAATGAAAAACTGTTTTTT
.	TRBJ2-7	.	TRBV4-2	CASSQVADSGEQYF	TGTGCCAGCAGCCAAGTAGCGGACTCGGGCGAGCAGTACTTC
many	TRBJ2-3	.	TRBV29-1	CSVAGGRDTQYF	TGCAGCGTTGCCGGGGGGCGAGATACGCAGTATTTT
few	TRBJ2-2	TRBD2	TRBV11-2	CASSSWTRVNTGELFF	TGTGCCAGCAGCTCGTGGACTAGGGTGAACACCGGGGAGCTGTTTTTT
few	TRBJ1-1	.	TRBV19	CASSEWALPAFF	TGTGCCAGTTCCGAATGGGCCCTCCCGGCTTTCTTT
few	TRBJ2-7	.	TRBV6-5	CASIPRPGPSDEQYF	TGTGCCAGCATCCCGAGACCGGGGCCCTCGGACGAGCAGTACTTC
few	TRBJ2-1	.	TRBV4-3	CASSQGAPYNEQFF	TGCGCCAGCAGCCAGGGGGCCCCCTACAATGAGCAGTTCTTC
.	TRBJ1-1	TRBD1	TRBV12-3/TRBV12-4	CASSWTGNSEAFF	TGTGCCAGCAGCTGGACAGGGAACTCTGAAGCTTTCTTT
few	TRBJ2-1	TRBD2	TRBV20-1	CSARGTSGGAVPYNEQFF	TGCAGTGCTAGAGGGACTAGCGGGGGGGCCGTACCCTACAATGAGCAGTTCTTC
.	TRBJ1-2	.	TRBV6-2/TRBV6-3	CASSDRHYGYTF	TGTGCCAGCAGTGACAGACACTATGGCTACACCTTC
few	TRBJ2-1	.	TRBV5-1	CASSLALAGTWNEQFF	TGCGCCAGCAGCTTGGCCCTGGCAGGAACGTGGAATGAGCAGTTCTTC
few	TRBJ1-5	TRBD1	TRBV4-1	CASSQRTGDGQPQHF	TGCGCCAGCAGCCAACGGACAGGGGACGGTCAGCCCCAGCATTTT
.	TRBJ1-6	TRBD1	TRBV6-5	CASSYSIGGQGASPLHF	TGTGCCAGCAGTTACTCGATCGGGGGACAGGGAGCTTCACCCCTCCACTTT
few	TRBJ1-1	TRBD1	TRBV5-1	CASSFGQGEMAFF	TGCGCCAGCAGCTTTGGACAGGGCGAGATGGCTTTCTTT
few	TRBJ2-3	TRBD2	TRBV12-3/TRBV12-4	CASSLTSGGLVDTQYF	TGTGCCAGCAGTTTGACTAGCGGGGGCCTGGTAGATACGCAGTATTTT
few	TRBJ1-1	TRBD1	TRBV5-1	CATRTGASMRGEAFF	TGCGCCACTAGGACAGGGGCCTCTATGAGGGGTGAAGCTTTCTTT